What follows are 27 T cell receptor beta chains derived from one specimen sequenced in a study of CXCR3-negative and CXCR3-positive naive CD8 T cells. Researchers prepared the TRB cDNA libraries using 5' RACE with UMI labels. For each CDR3 protein, TCRdb gives one entry from its re-call of the 5' RACE reads, without DNA. The repertoire table contains approximately 41,000 distinct CDR3 sequences. Sequenced: memory CD8+ T cells from blood. The receptors originated from a human donor in good health. Some clones in this sample may be carry-over from other donors' samples.

The chain uses TRBV28 and TRBJ2-2; checking the TCRdb D call of TRBD1 is not possible without DNA. Germline CDR1 is MDHEN and CDR2 is SYDVKM. CDR3 length: 15 residues. The CDR3 sequence is CASSHRQVVTGELFF.

Measured by frequency, this clonotype is medium-sized. The rearrangement links TRBV19 to TRBJ2-1; the D call from TCRdb, TRBD1, cannot be confirmed without DNA. The CDR3 consists of 14 residues. Germline CDR1 is LNHDA and CDR2 is SQIVND (reference sequence). CDR3 sequence reads: CASKDRGTHNEQFF. The entire variable domain, with the rest obtained from reference TRBV19 and TRBJ2-1, is as follows: DGGITQSPKYLFRKEGQNVTLSCEQNLNHDAMYWYRQDPGQGLRLIYYSQIVNDFQKGDIAEGYSVSREKKESFPLTVTSAQKNPTAFYLCASKDRGTHNEQFFGPGTRLTVL.

The chain joins TRBV12-3 or TRBV12-4 to TRBJ2-2. This CDR3 comprises 14 residues. CDR3 protein: CASSRYINTGELFF.

The rearrangement uses TRBV7-2 and TRBJ2-7; TCRdb's D gene call, TRBD1, goes unchecked for lack of DNA. Germline-derived CDR1 and CDR2 are SGHTA and FQGNSA. CDR3 length: 15 residues. The CDR3 reads CASSSGQGPTYEQYF.

The rearrangement uses TRBV28 and TRBJ2-7; the TRBD1 assignment by TCRdb is unverifiable without DNA. Germline CDR1 is MDHEN and CDR2 is SYDVKM. The CDR3 loop spans 15 amino acids. CDR3 sequence: CASSFKGTGNWEQYF.

This chain uses TRBV20-1 with TRBJ2-7; the TRBD2 assignment by TCRdb is unverifiable without DNA. The germline CDR1 and CDR2 sequences are DFQATT and SNEGSKA (reference sequence). The CDR3 length is 16 residues. The CDR3 region is CSARPSLTVNTYEQYF.

The rearrangement uses TRBV5-1 and TRBJ2-1; TCRdb lists TRBD2, though no DNA is available to test this call. The CDR3 has 15 residues. Germline CDR1 reads SGHRS; CDR2 reads YFSETQ. The chain's CDR3 is CASSPASGGPNEQFF. Complete variable domain (other parts from reference TRBV5-1 and TRBJ2-1): KAGVTQTPRYLIKTRGQQVTLSCSPISGHRSVSWYQQTPGQGLQFLFEYFSETQRNKGNFPGRFSGRQFSNSRSEMNVSTLELGDSALYLCASSPASGGPNEQFFGPGTRLTVL.

Frequency places this clonotype as large (0.1 to 1%). The chain couples TRBV6-2 or TRBV6-3 to TRBJ2-7. The germline V gene encodes CDR1 MNHEY and CDR2 SVGEGT. The CDR3 contains 14 residues. This CDR3 reads CASSYEPSAYEQYF.

This clonotype registers medium-sized (0.01 to 0.1%) by frequency. The genes are TRBV13 and TRBJ2-5; TCRdb lists TRBD1, though no DNA is available to test this call. Germline values: CDR1 PRHDT, CDR2 FYEKMQ (reference sequence). The CDR3 extends over 14 amino acids. CDR3 region: CASRGQGEQETQYF.

The chain carries TRBV2 and TRBJ2-7; TCRdb calls TRBD2, which cannot be checked without DNA. The CDR3 runs to 16 residues. Germline V CDR1 and CDR2: SNHLY, FYNNEI. The CDR3 reads CASSLLAGGPTYEQYF. Full variable domain (rest looked up from reference TRBV2 and TRBJ2-7): EPEVTQTPSHQVTQMGQEVILRCVPISNHLYFYWYRQILGQKVEFLVSFYNNEISEKSEIFDDQFSVERPDGSNFTLKIRSTKLEDSAMYFCASSLLAGGPTYEQYFGPGTRLTVT.

V is TRBV4-3 and J is TRBJ1-4; TCRdb's D gene call, TRBD1, goes unchecked for lack of DNA. The CDR3 is made up of 16 amino acids. Per the germline V gene, CDR1 is LGHNA and CDR2 is YSLEER. CDR3 amino acids: CASSPTADRGAEKLFF.

The chain joins TRBV6-2 or TRBV6-3 to TRBJ2-1. Per the germline V gene, CDR1 is MNHEY and CDR2 is SVGEGT. The CDR3 runs 14 residues. Here the CDR3 reads CANSYAEPHNEQFF.

The V and J genes are TRBV12-3 or TRBV12-4 and TRBJ1-1; the D call of TRBD1 rests on TCRdb alone, since no DNA is present to check it. This CDR3 region has 15 residues. This chain's CDR3 is CASSSSPTGSSEAFF.

CDR3 residues: CASREWTGTSGELFF. The chain links TRBV5-1 to TRBJ2-2; TCRdb lists TRBD1, though no DNA is available to test this call. The CDR3 contains 15 residues. CDR1 SGHRS and CDR2 YFSETQ come from the germline V gene.

The CDR3 region is CSVERRDRYNEQFF. The chain carries TRBV29-1 and TRBJ2-1; absent DNA, TCRdb's TRBD1 call cannot be checked. There are 14 residues in the CDR3. Germline V CDR1 and CDR2: SQVTM, ANQGSEA.

The rearrangement links TRBV29-1 to TRBJ2-1; the D gene TCRdb calls, TRBD1, cannot be checked with no DNA. The CDR3 loop spans 16 amino acids. Looked up from germline, CDR1 is SQVTM and CDR2 is ANQGSEA. The CDR3 reads CSVEGSLGQGANEQFF.

The chain employs TRBV15 and TRBJ1-2; TCRdb's assignment of TRBD1 cannot be checked, as there is no DNA. The CDR3 is 14 residues long. Germline-derived CDR1 and CDR2 are LNHNV and YYDKDF (reference sequence). The CDR3 reads CATSRVPGRYGYTF.

This chain uses TRBV5-1 with TRBJ2-3; TCRdb's D call of TRBD1 is untestable without DNA. CDR1 and CDR2 from the germline V gene are SGHRS and YFSETQ. The CDR3 spans 18 residues. CDR3 residues: CASSLLGMVGAHTDTQYF.

V gene TRBV5-1 combines with J gene TRBJ1-6; TCRdb's D gene call, TRBD1, goes unchecked for lack of DNA. Germline CDR1 is SGHRS and CDR2 is YFSETQ. This CDR3 has 19 residues. The CDR3 sequence is CASSLTATTGDSYNSPLHF.

The chain combines TRBV12-3 or TRBV12-4 with TRBJ2-3; TCRdb indicates TRBD2, and absent DNA this call remains unverified. The CDR3 runs to 14 residues. Here the CDR3 reads CASSLLAGQYTQYF.

J is TRBJ2-5 and V is TRBV12-3 or TRBV12-4. This CDR3 contains 12 residues. The CDR3 region is CASSGGGETQYF.

The V gene is TRBV6-1, the J gene TRBJ2-7; the D call from TCRdb, TRBD1, cannot be confirmed without DNA. The germline V gene encodes CDR1 MNHNS and CDR2 SASEGT. The CDR3 length is 13 residues. The CDR3 loop is CATRGQGAYEQYF.

The chain is built from TRBV2 and TRBJ2-3. CDR1 and CDR2 (germline): SNHLY, FYNNEI. CDR3 size: 15 residues. This CDR3 reads CASSGERENANTQYF.

V usage is TRBV6-6 and J usage is TRBJ2-5; TCRdb outputs TRBD1, but without DNA this stays unchecked. Germline CDR1 reads MNHNY; CDR2 reads SVGAGI (reference sequence). The CDR3 extends over 14 amino acids. CDR3 loop: CASSQGGTQETQYF.

This chain joins TRBV29-1 and TRBJ2-1; TCRdb returns TRBD2, unconfirmable since there is no DNA. Germline V lookup: CDR1 SQVTM, CDR2 ANQGSEA. The CDR3 covers 17 residues. This chain's CDR3 is CSVEKAGLSSSYNEQFF.

This chain links TRBV5-1 with TRBJ2-5; TCRdb lists TRBD1, though no DNA is available to test this call. Germline values: CDR1 SGHRS, CDR2 YFSETQ. The CDR3 loop spans 15 amino acids. The CDR3 reads CASSLVGGQKETQYF.

The chain combines TRBV27 with TRBJ2-7. There are 12 residues in the CDR3. Germline CDR1 reads MNHEY; CDR2 reads SMNVEV (reference sequence). CDR3: CASSSAGYEQYF.